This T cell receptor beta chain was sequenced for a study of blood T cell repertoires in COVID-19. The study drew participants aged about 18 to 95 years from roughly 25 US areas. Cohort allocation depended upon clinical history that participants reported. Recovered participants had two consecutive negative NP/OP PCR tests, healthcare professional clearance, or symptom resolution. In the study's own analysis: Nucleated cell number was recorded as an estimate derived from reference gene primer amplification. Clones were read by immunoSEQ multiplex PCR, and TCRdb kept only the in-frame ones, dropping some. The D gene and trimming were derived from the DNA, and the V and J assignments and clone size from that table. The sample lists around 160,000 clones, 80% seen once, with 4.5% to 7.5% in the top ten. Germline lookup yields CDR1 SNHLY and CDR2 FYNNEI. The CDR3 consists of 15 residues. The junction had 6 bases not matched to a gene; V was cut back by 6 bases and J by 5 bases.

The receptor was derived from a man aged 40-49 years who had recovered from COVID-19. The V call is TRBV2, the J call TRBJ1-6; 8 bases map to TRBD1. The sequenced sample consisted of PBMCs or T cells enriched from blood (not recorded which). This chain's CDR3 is CASSRQGSDNSPLHF. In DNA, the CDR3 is TGTGCCAGCAGCAGACAGGGGTCGGATAATTCACCCCTCCACTTT.